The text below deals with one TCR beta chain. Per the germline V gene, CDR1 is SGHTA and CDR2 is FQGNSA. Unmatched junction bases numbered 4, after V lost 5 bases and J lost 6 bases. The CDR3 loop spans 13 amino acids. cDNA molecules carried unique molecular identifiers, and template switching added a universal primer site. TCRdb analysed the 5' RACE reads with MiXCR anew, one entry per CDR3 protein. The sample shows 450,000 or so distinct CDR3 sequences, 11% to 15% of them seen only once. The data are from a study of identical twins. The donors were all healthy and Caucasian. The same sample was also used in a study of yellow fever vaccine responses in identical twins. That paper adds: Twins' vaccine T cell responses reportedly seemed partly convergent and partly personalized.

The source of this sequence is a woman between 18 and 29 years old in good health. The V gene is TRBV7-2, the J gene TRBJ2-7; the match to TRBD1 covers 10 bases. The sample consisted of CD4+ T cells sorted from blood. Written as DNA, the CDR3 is TGTGCCAGCAGCACCGACAGGGGGCCCGAGCAGTACTTC. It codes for CASSTDRGPEQYF.